One sample yielded the 14 T cell receptor beta chains listed below, sequenced in a study of T cells expressing NK-cell markers. TCRdb reprocessed the 5' RACE reads and reports one entry per CDR3 protein, with no DNA. This sample's clone table lists over 150,000 distinct CDR3 sequences. Sample: blood T cells: a sorted CD56 or NKG2C T cell subset, CD4+ or CD8+ T cells, or bulk PBMC T cells (not recorded which). These receptor sequences come from a woman in her forties or fifties in good health.

This chain uses TRBV12-3 or TRBV12-4 with TRBJ1-5; the D call of TRBD1 rests on TCRdb alone, since no DNA is present to check it. The CDR3 extends over 12 amino acids. This CDR3 is CASSSGTGPQHF.

The chain carries TRBV20-1 and TRBJ2-3; TCRdb outputs TRBD2, but without DNA this stays unchecked. The CDR3 contains 16 residues. CDR1 is DFQATT, CDR2 SNEGSKA, per germline (reference sequence). CDR3 amino acids: CSARDEISGHTDTQYF.

Here the CDR3 reads CASSDFLAATDTQYF. V is TRBV2 and J is TRBJ2-3; TCRdb indicates TRBD2, and absent DNA this call remains unverified. The germline gives CDR1 SNHLY, CDR2 FYNNEI. This CDR3 is built from 15 residues.

The rearrangement uses TRBV12-3 or TRBV12-4 and TRBJ2-1. This CDR3 has 14 amino acids. The chain's CDR3 is CASRLAGVLNEQFF.

This chain uses TRBV20-1 with TRBJ2-3; TCRdb's D gene call, TRBD2, goes unchecked for lack of DNA. Germline V gene lookup returns CDR1 DFQATT and CDR2 SNEGSKA (reference sequence). The CDR3 runs to 14 residues. The CDR3 loop is CSAVAGGVTDTQYF.

The chain links TRBV11-2 to TRBJ2-3; TCRdb proposes TRBD1, but this gene call is untestable without DNA. The CDR3 is made up of 14 amino acids. CDR1 is SGHAT, CDR2 FQNNGV, per germline. The CDR3 region is CASKGKSGTDTQYF.

This chain joins TRBV3-1 and TRBJ2-1; the TCRdb call, TRBD2, lacks DNA for checking. The V gene's germline CDR1 is LGHDT and CDR2 YNNKEL (reference sequence). The length of the CDR3 is 15 residues. The chain's CDR3 is CASSPWDQIYNEQFF.

The chain carries TRBV5-1 and TRBJ2-7; no DNA is available, so the TRBD2 call from TCRdb remains unchecked. This CDR3 contains 14 residues. The germline V gene has CDR1 SGHRS and CDR2 YFSETQ. The CDR3 protein is CASSPGLAGNEQYF.

Here the CDR3 reads CASSQGSGSPLHF. This chain joins TRBV3-1 and TRBJ1-6. CDR3 length equals 13 residues. Germline V CDR1 and CDR2: LGHDT, YNNKEL (reference sequence).

The chain combines TRBV28 with TRBJ2-3; the TCRdb call, TRBD1, lacks DNA for checking. Germline CDR1 reads MDHEN; CDR2 reads SYDVKM. The CDR3 runs to 14 residues. Here the CDR3 reads CASSERAATDTQYF.

The chain recombines TRBV29-1 with TRBJ1-4; TCRdb proposes TRBD1, but this gene call is untestable without DNA. CDR1 and CDR2 (germline): SQVTM, ANQGSEA. This CDR3 has 14 amino acids. The CDR3: CSVVSGQANEKLFF. The variable domain in full, with the rest retrieved from reference TRBV29-1 and TRBJ1-4, is SAVISQKPSRDICQRGTSLTIQCQVDSQVTMMFWYRQQPGQSLTLIATANQGSEATYESGFVIDKFPISRPNLTFSTLTVSNMSPEDSSIYLCSVVSGQANEKLFFGSGTQLSVL.

The chain combines TRBV11-2 with TRBJ2-1; the D call from TCRdb, TRBD1, cannot be confirmed without DNA. Germline CDR1 SGHAT, CDR2 FQNNGV. The CDR3 is 15 amino acids. The CDR3 sequence is CASSPGQGAYNEQFF.

The V call is TRBV29-1, the J call TRBJ2-3. CDR3 length: 14 amino acids. Germline assignment: CDR1 SQVTM and CDR2 ANQGSEA. The CDR3 reads CSVGKYSDTDTQYF.

The chain links TRBV19 to TRBJ1-5; absent DNA, TCRdb's TRBD1 call cannot be checked. The CDR3 runs to 15 residues. Germline V CDR1 and CDR2: LNHDA, SQIVND (reference sequence). The CDR3 reads CASSIAGQGRQPQHF.